These T cell receptor beta chains were read from a single sample in a study of shared clonotypes between healthy human individuals. Profiling relied on immunoSEQ multiplex PCR, and the TCRdb table lists in-frame clones only, not all of them. The data hold around 610,000 clones, with about 96% observed a single time. The sample was naive CD8+ T cells sorted from blood. These receptors were collected from a woman between 25 and 40 years old in good health. CDR3s include the opening cysteine and the closing phenylalanine or tryptophan. D genes are given only for firm matches. Size values are once, few and many counts, or a class for expanded clones, and some rows have none.

clone size | J gene | D gene | V gene | CDR3 DNA | CDR3 protein
NA | TRBJ2-1 | NA | TRBV7-9 | TGTGCCAGCAGCTATGTAGGCAGGGGCGATGAGCAGTTCTTC | CASSYVGRGDEQFF
NA | TRBJ1-1 | NA | TRBV9 | TGTGCCAGCACCTCCGCATACTTTGGCGAAGCTTTCTTT | CASTSAYFGEAFF
NA | TRBJ2-7 | NA | TRBV7-9 | TGTGCCAGCAGCTTAGGTGGTCCCGGCGGGCAGTACTTC | CASSLGGPGGQYF
NA | TRBJ2-1 | NA | TRBV2 | TGTGCCAGCAGTGAGGTACTGCGGGGCAATGAGCAGTTCTTC | CASSEVLRGNEQFF
NA | TRBJ2-1 | NA | TRBV21-1 | TGTGCCAGCAGAGAGGGGATATCCTACAATGAGCAGTTCTTC | CASREGISYNEQFF
NA | TRBJ1-3 | NA | TRBV7-2 | TGTGCCAGCAGCCCTTACATCTCTGGAAACACCATATATTTT | CASSPYISGNTIYF
once | TRBJ2-7 | TRBD1 | TRBV4-1 | TGCGCCAGCAGCCAAGATCCCGGACAGGGGGTGTTGTGGTACGAGCAGTACTTC | CASSQDPGQGVLWYEQYF
NA | TRBJ1-2 | NA | TRBV5-4 | TGTGCCAGCAGATGGGCAAAGACGCCGGATGGCTATGGCTACACCTTC | CASRWAKTPDGYGYTF
NA | TRBJ2-2 | NA | TRBV27 | TGTGCCAGCAGTTTATACCCGACCACCGGGGAGCTGTTTTTT | CASSLYPTTGELFF
NA | TRBJ1-5 | NA | TRBV2 | TGTGCCAGCAGTGATGTGGGTAGCAATCAGCCCCAGCATTTT | CASSDVGSNQPQHF
NA | TRBJ2-7 | TRBD2 | TRBV28 | TGTGCCAGCAGTTTCGGACTAGCGTCTGACGAGCAGTACTTC | CASSFGLASDEQYF
NA | TRBJ2-2 | NA | TRBV7-9 | TGTGCCAGCAGCTTAACGAACACCGGGGAGCTGTTTTTT | CASSLTNTGELFF
once | TRBJ1-2 | NA | TRBV11-2 | TGTGCCAGCAGCTTCCCCACGGAAGTAGCTAACTATGGCTACACCTTC | CASSFPTEVANYGYTF
NA | TRBJ1-5 | NA | TRBV30 | TGTGCCTGGAGTGTTCCTACTTTTGGGGGGAGCCCCAATCAGCCCCAGCATTTT | CAWSVPTFGGSPNQPQHF
NA | TRBJ2-3 | NA | TRBV4-2 | TGTGCCAGCAGCCTCCATTCGACGGCCGCGGATACGCAGTATTTT | CASSLHSTAADTQYF
NA | TRBJ2-6 | NA | TRBV5-1 | TGCGCCAGCAGCTTGGCAGGGGTCTCTGGGGCCAACGTCCTGACTTTC | CASSLAGVSGANVLTF
NA | TRBJ2-5 | TRBD2 | TRBV19 | TGTGCCAGTAGACCGCTAGCGGGAGGTGCAGAGACCCAGTACTTC | CASRPLAGGAETQYF
NA | TRBJ2-5 | NA | TRBV7-6 | TGTGCCAGCAGCTTCATGGAGACCCAGTACTTC | CASSFMETQYF
NA | TRBJ1-2 | NA | TRBV27 | TGTGCCAGCAGTCCCGGGGGCTATGGCTACACCTTC | CASSPGGYGYTF
NA | TRBJ1-4 | NA | TRBV2 | TGTGCCAGCAGTGAAGCGCTTGGGACAAGTAATGAAAAACTGTTTTTT | CASSEALGTSNEKLFF
NA | TRBJ2-7 | NA | TRBV25-1 | TGTGCCAGCAGTGAACTAAACTACGAGCAGTACTTC | CASSELNYEQYF
NA | TRBJ2-7 | NA | TRBV5-5 | TGTGCCAGCAGCTTGGGTTCCGTCGCGGCAGCCTACGAGCAGTACTTC | CASSLGSVAAAYEQYF
NA | TRBJ2-1 | NA | TRBV11-2 | TGTGCCAGCAGCTTAGACGGGGGTATGGCAGGGAAATACAATGAGCAGTTCTTC | CASSLDGGMAGKYNEQFF
NA | TRBJ1-5 | NA | TRBV6-1 | TGTGCCAGCAGTGACGATTGGGGCAATCAGCCCCAGCATTTT | CASSDDWGNQPQHF
NA | TRBJ2-5 | NA | TRBV28 | TGTGCCAGCACTAACCGGAGGGGTCGCGAGACCCAGTACTTC | CASTNRRGRETQYF
NA | TRBJ2-3 | TRBD2 | TRBV2 | TGTGCCAGCAGTGAACGTTTTAGCGGGAGGATTGATACGCAGTATTTT | CASSERFSGRIDTQYF
NA | TRBJ2-7 | NA | TRBV7-9 | TGTGCCAGCACCCCCTCCGACCTAGGAGAAGGGACCTACGAGCAGTACTTC | CASTPSDLGEGTYEQYF
few | TRBJ1-1 | NA | TRBV12-5 | TGTGCTAGTGGTTACGGGGGGACTGAAGCTTTCTTT | CASGYGGTEAFF
NA | TRBJ1-1 | NA | TRBV14 | TGTGCCAGCAGCCAGGGGAGGGTCACTGAAGCTTTCTTT | CASSQGRVTEAFF
once | TRBJ1-6 | NA | TRBV27 | TGTGCCAGCAGTCCTCGGGCCCCAGGGATGAGCTCCTATAATTCACCCCTCCACTTT | CASSPRAPGMSSYNSPLHF
NA | TRBJ1-1 | NA | TRBV7-9 | TGTGCCAGCAGCTTACCAGTAATGGCAGGGAACACTGAAGCTTTCTTT | CASSLPVMAGNTEAFF
NA | TRBJ2-3 | TRBD1 | TRBV5-4 | TGTGCCAGCAGCGGGGGACAGGTCACAGATACGCAGTATTTT | CASSGGQVTDTQYF
NA | TRBJ1-1 | NA | TRBV5-4 | TGTGCCAGCAGCTTGGAAGGGCGCACTGAAGCTTTCTTT | CASSLEGRTEAFF
NA | TRBJ1-1 | NA | TRBV10-1 | TGCGCCAGCAGTGAGTCCAGGGTAGGGACTGAAGCTTTCTTT | CASSESRVGTEAFF
NA | TRBJ2-1 | TRBD2 | TRBV11-2 | TGTGCCAGCAGTCATCTAGCGGGGGGCTACAATGAGCAGTTCTTC | CASSHLAGGYNEQFF
NA | TRBJ2-7 | TRBD2 | TRBV9 | TGTGCCAGCAGCGTATCGGGAGGGCAATCCTACGAGCAGTACTTC | CASSVSGGQSYEQYF
NA | TRBJ2-3 | TRBD2 | TRBV9 | TGTGCCAGCAGCCACCTCGTTCAGCGGGGTGAGCCAGATACGCAGTATTTT | CASSHLVQRGEPDTQYF
NA | TRBJ2-3 | TRBD2 | TRBV13 | TGTGCCAGCAGGGACTTAGGCGGGAGCGTGTCAGATACGCAGTATTTT | CASRDLGGSVSDTQYF
once | TRBJ2-7 | NA | TRBV5-6 | TGTGCCAGCACCGGGTGGGGACTCCCCTACGAGCAGTACTTC | CASTGWGLPYEQYF
NA | TRBJ2-3 | TRBD2 | TRBV7-9 | TGTGCCAGCAGCTTATCTAGCGGGAGTGAGGCAGATACGCAGTATTTT | CASSLSSGSEADTQYF
NA | TRBJ1-1 | NA | TRBV29-1 | TGCAGCGTCCCGCGGGGCGCTGAAGCTTTCTTT | CSVPRGAEAFF
once | TRBJ1-1 | NA | TRBV6-5 | TGTGCCAGCAGTTACGGTCGGAACACTGAAGCTTTCTTT | CASSYGRNTEAFF
NA | TRBJ1-5 | TRBD1 | TRBV10-3 | TGTGCCATCAGTGATGTGAAGGACAGGGGAGGGCCCCAGCATTTT | CAISDVKDRGGPQHF
NA | TRBJ2-3 | TRBD2 | TRBV6-5 | TGTGCCAGCAGAGAGGGACTAGCGGTGGATACGCAGTATTTT | CASREGLAVDTQYF
NA | TRBJ2-1 | TRBD2 | TRBV27 | TGTGCCAGCACCGAGCGGGGCGTTTACAATGAGCAGTTCTTC | CASTERGVYNEQFF
NA | TRBJ2-7 | TRBD1 | TRBV28 | TGTGCCAGCAGTTTACTCGACAGGGGGTACGAGCAGTACTTC | CASSLLDRGYEQYF
NA | TRBJ1-5 | NA | TRBV4-1 | TGCGCCAGCAGCCTAGATGAGGAGGATCAGCCCCAGCATTTT | CASSLDEEDQPQHF
NA | TRBJ1-4 | NA | TRBV5-6 | TGTGCCAGCAGCTTGGGGGGGCTCTCCAATGAAAAACTGTTTTTT | CASSLGGLSNEKLFF
NA | TRBJ2-7 | TRBD2 | TRBV15 | TGTGCCACGACTGAGGGTAGCGGGAGCTCCTACGAGCAGTACTTC | CATTEGSGSSYEQYF
NA | TRBJ1-1 | NA | TRBV7-9 | TGTGCCAGCAGCTTAGTCGGGGAGGTGAACACTGAAGCTTTCTTT | CASSLVGEVNTEAFF
NA | TRBJ2-7 | NA | TRBV28 | TGTGCCAGCATCAAATCCGGGACACCCATCTACGAGCAGTACTTC | CASIKSGTPIYEQYF
NA | TRBJ2-1 | TRBD2 | TRBV18 | TGTGCCAGCTCTCCGGTCCCCCCAGCGGGCGGGGGATCCTACAATGAGCAGTTCTTC | CASSPVPPAGGGSYNEQFF
NA | TRBJ1-3 | NA | TRBV4-1 | TGCGCCAGCAGCCATACCTCCGGGAGAAACACCATATATTTT | CASSHTSGRNTIYF
NA | TRBJ1-1 | NA | TRBV10-3 | TGTGCCATCAGACGGGAGTGGGTGAACACTGAAGCTTTCTTT | CAIRREWVNTEAFF
NA | TRBJ2-3 | TRBD2 | TRBV15 | TGTGCCACCAGCACGGGGACTAGCATATCCACAGATACGCAGTATTTT | CATSTGTSISTDTQYF